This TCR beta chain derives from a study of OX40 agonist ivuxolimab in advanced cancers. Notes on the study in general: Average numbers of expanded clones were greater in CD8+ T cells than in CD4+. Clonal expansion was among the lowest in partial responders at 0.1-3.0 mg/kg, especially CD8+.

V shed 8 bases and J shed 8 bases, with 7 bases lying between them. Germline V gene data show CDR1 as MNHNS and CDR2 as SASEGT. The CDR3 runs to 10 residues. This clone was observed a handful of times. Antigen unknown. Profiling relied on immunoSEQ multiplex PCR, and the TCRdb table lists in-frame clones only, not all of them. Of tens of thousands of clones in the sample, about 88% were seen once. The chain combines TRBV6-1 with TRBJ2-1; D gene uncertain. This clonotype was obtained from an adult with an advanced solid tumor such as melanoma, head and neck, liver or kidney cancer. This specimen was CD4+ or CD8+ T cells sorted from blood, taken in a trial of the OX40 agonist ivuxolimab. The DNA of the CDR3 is TGTGCCAGCGGGGTGTATGAGCAGTTCTTC. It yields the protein CASGVYEQFF.